In its sample, the clone carrying this T cell receptor (beta chain) is medium-sized. Profiling relied on immunoSEQ multiplex PCR, and the TCRdb table lists in-frame clones only, not all of them. The sample lists some 94,000 clones; 90% to 96% were seen once. These data come from a study of OX40 agonist ivuxolimab in advanced cancers. Overall study context: Patients were dosed intravenously with ivuxolimab at 0.01 to 10 mg/kg every 2 weeks.

The CDR3 length is 16 residues. In germline, CDR1 is SGHTA, CDR2 FQGTGA. With 5 bases clipped from V and 5 bases from J, the junction kept 11 bases outside the gene matches. At baseline, cycle 4 day 1, and cycle 7 day 1, blood was sampled. The material was CD4+ or CD8+ T cells sorted from blood, obtained in a trial of the OX40 agonist ivuxolimab. The rearrangement joins TRBV7-3 to TRBJ2-3; 9 nucleotides line up with TRBD2. This sequence originates from an adult with an advanced solid tumor such as melanoma, head and neck, liver or kidney cancer. The CDR3 protein is CASSPVLAGSLDTQYF. In DNA, the CDR3 is TGTGCCAGCAGCCCCGTTCTAGCGGGGTCTCTAGATACGCAGTATTTT.